A selection of T cell receptor beta chains follows, all from one sample in a study of blood T cell repertoires in COVID-19. Some clones are missing from TCRdb's copy, which holds only in-frame ones; the method was immunoSEQ multiplex PCR. The table records roughly 280,000 clones, around 90% of them present only once. Material for sequencing was PBMCs or T cells enriched from blood (not recorded which). The receptors shown here come from a woman aged 45-60 years who had recovered from COVID-19. Each CDR3 is given with its conserved first and last residue. Each record gives: J gene, V gene, CDR3 protein.

J: TRBJ2-1; V: TRBV28; CDR3: CASSLSGGGVNEQFF
J: TRBJ1-5; V: TRBV7-9; CDR3: CASSPSWTGGISNQPQHF
J: TRBJ2-3; V: TRBV3-1/TRBV3-2; CDR3: CASSLTGLGTDTQYF
J: TRBJ1-1; V: TRBV4-3; CDR3: CASSIGTVSSTEAFF
J: TRBJ2-7; V: TRBV5-8; CDR3: CASSRTSYYEQYF
J: TRBJ2-2; V: TRBV5-4; CDR3: CASSPPASGNTGELFF
J: TRBJ1-1; V: TRBV4-1; CDR3: CASSQRRGTEAFF
J: TRBJ2-7; V: TRBV28; CDR3: CASRGGTLPYEQYF
J: TRBJ2-1; V: TRBV11-2; CDR3: CASSSRTSPYNEQFF
J: TRBJ1-6; V: TRBV6-5; CDR3: CASSYTGGRNSPLHF
J: TRBJ2-3; V: TRBV29-1; CDR3: CSVAGAGFTDTQYF
J: TRBJ1-3; V: TRBV7-9; CDR3: CASSATTTGISGNTIYF
J: TRBJ1-2; V: TRBV28; CDR3: CASSLLQGAGTF
J: TRBJ1-2; V: TRBV30; CDR3: CAWSQGQGPGYTF
J: TRBJ1-3; V: TRBV7-2; CDR3: CASSLRSGGSGNTIYF
J: TRBJ1-5; V: TRBV7-2; CDR3: CASSLATASGRGQPQHF
J: TRBJ1-1; V: TRBV2; CDR3: CASRLNMNTEAFF
J: TRBJ2-6; V: TRBV18; CDR3: CASARQGTLSGANVLTF
J: TRBJ2-7; V: TRBV7-2; CDR3: CASSYGLAGSEQYF
J: TRBJ2-3; V: TRBV2; CDR3: CASSVMTGTDTQYF
J: TRBJ1-5; V: TRBV28; CDR3: CASSLVGRGNQPQHF
J: TRBJ1-5; V: TRBV5-1; CDR3: CASSISGNQPQHF
J: TRBJ2-7; V: TRBV5-5; CDR3: CASSSRERSYEQYF
J: TRBJ2-7; V: TRBV27; CDR3: CASSLKLAGGPYEQYF
J: TRBJ1-2; V: TRBV25-1; CDR3: CASTRDRPQAANYGYTF
J: TRBJ2-1; V: TRBV4-3; CDR3: CASSQDPGQGIYNEQFF
J: TRBJ2-5; V: TRBV11-3; CDR3: CASSPGQGEETQYF
J: TRBJ2-3; V: TRBV30; CDR3: CARTSGMDTQYF
J: TRBJ2-1; V: TRBV7-8; CDR3: CASSRLSGDNEQFF
J: TRBJ1-4; V: TRBV30; CDR3: CAWSVHRGGGNEKLFF
J: TRBJ2-1; V: TRBV18; CDR3: CASSPVGLGYNEQFF
J: TRBJ1-6; V: TRBV7-2; CDR3: CASSLASPYNSPLHF
J: TRBJ1-5; V: TRBV5-4; CDR3: CASSAGTGRGQPQHF
J: TRBJ1-5; V: TRBV6-2/TRBV6-3; CDR3: CASSPRGGGNGNQPQHF
J: TRBJ2-3; V: TRBV28; CDR3: CASSLMGAESDTQYF
J: TRBJ1-2; V: TRBV28; CDR3: CASSLERQNFYGYTF
J: TRBJ2-7; V: TRBV7-2; CDR3: CASSLGTSASYEQYF
J: TRBJ2-1; V: TRBV6-4; CDR3: CASSFAGGSLNEQFF
J: TRBJ2-1; V: TRBV9; CDR3: CASSVVDFRSSYNEQFF
J: TRBJ1-5; V: TRBV7-9; CDR3: CASSLDIQPQHF